This TCR beta chain was obtained from a study of cytomegalovirus exposure and HLA in healthy donors. Notes on the study in general: A reported reduction in N-insertions relative to the approximately 640-donor mean was seen in an Asian-associated ancestry cluster in a later analysis.

Concerning this clone itself: Its matching antigen is unknown.

The PCR had 60 Vbeta and 13 Jbeta primers. Clones were sequenced by immunoSEQ multiplex PCR, and TCRdb holds only the in-frame ones, with some missing. The sample has some 120,000 clones; 74% are singletons. This receptor was identified in a woman in her fifties or sixties in good health and CMV-seropositive. The material sequenced was PBMCs.

The CDR3 DNA follows: TGTGCCAGCAGCGGAGGGCGGCAGACAAACACCGGGGAGCTGTTTTTT. Translating gives CASSGGRQTNTGELFF. The chain joins TRBV9 to TRBJ2-2; D is possibly TRBD2 (5 bases). The CDR3 is 16 amino acids. Trimming removed 3 bases from V and 2 bases from J, with 14 bases in between. CDR1 is SGDLS, CDR2 YYNGEE, per germline.